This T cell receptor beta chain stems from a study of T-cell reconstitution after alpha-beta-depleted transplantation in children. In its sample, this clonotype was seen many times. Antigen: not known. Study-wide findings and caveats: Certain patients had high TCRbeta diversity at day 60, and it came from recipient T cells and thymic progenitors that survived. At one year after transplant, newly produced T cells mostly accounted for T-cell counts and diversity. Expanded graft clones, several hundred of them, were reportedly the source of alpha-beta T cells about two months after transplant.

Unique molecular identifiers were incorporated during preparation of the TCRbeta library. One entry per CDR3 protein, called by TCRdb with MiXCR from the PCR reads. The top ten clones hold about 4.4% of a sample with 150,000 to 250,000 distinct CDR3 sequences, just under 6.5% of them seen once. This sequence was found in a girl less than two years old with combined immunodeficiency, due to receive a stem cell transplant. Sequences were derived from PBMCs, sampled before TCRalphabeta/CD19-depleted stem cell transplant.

The chain's CDR3 is CASSLGPGNNQPQHF. DNA of the CDR3: TGTGCCAGCAGCTTAGGCCCAGGGAACAATCAGCCCCAGCATTTT. J is TRBJ1-5 and V is TRBV7-8; TRBD1 might be the D (5 bases). This CDR3 contains 15 residues. V was trimmed by 1 base and J by 3 bases, leaving 10 bases between them. From germline, CDR1 is SGHVS and CDR2 FQNEAQ. Full variable domain (missing parts from reference TRBV7-8 and TRBJ1-5): GAGVSQSPRYKVAKRGQDVALRCDPISGHVSLFWYQQALGQGPEFLTYFQNEAQLDKSGLPSDRFFAERPEGSVSTLKIQRTQQEDSAVYLCASSLGPGNNQPQHFGDGTRLSIL.